The clone carrying this T cell receptor (beta chain) was recorded a few times. The antigen is undetermined. The data were taken from a study of identical twins. Findings and caveats of the study: It was possible that invariant MAIT and iNKT cells partly confounded the zero-insertion analyses.

The CDR3 consists of 12 residues. Between the trimmed V and J ends, which lost 5 bases and 6 bases, there was a span of 13 bases. Germline V gene sequence: CDR1 SQVTM, CDR2 ANQGSEA. A universal primer site was incorporated via template switching, and the cDNA contained unique molecular identifiers. TCRdb re-called the 5' RACE reads through MiXCR, storing one row per CDR3 protein. This sample has fewer than 650,000 distinct CDR3 sequences, with roughly 9.5% found just once. The data were also submitted as part of a second study, on yellow fever vaccine responses in identical twins.

The V and J genes are TRBV29-1 and TRBJ1-1; tentative D call: TRBD1 (5 bases). Sequenced sample: PBMCs. This TCR was recovered from a woman in her late teens or twenties in good health. CDR3 loop: CSVRRVGAEAFF. The CDR3 DNA is TGCAGCGTTCGACGCGTGGGGGCTGAAGCTTTCTTT.